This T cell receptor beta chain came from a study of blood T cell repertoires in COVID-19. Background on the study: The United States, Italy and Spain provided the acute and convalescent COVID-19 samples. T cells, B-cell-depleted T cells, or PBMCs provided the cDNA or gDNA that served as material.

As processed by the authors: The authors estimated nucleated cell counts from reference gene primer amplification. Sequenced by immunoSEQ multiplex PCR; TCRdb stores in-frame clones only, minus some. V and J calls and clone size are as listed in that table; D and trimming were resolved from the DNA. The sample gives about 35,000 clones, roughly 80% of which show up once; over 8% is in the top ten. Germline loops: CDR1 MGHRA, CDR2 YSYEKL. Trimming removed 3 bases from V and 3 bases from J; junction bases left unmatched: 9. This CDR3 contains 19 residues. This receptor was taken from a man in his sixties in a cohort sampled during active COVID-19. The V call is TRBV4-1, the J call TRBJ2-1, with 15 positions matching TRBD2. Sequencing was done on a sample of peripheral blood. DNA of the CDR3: TGCGCCAGCAGCCATCCCGGACTAGCGGGGGGGCCAAACTACAATGAGCAGTTCTTC. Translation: CASSHPGLAGGPNYNEQFF.